These T cell receptor beta chains were read from a single sample in a study of blood T cell repertoires in COVID-19. Sequencing used immunoSEQ multiplex PCR; TCRdb keeps in-frame clones, though not all of them. The sample records under 400,000 clones, roughly 89% being singletons. The source material was peripheral blood. These receptors were taken from a man aged 18-30 years with active or convalescent COVID-19. Each CDR3 is given with its conserved first and last residue. The D gene is left open where the match is weak. Clone sizes are given selectively: once, few, many, or a class where the clone is expanded.

abundance,d_gene,j_gene,v_gene,CDR3nt,CDR3aa
.,TRBD1,TRBJ1-2,TRBV12-3/TRBV12-4,TGTGCCAGCAGCCCACCGACAGGGTATGGCTACACCTTC,CASSPPTGYGYTF
few,TRBD1,TRBJ2-7,TRBV2,TGTGCCAGCAGTATGGGGACAGGGGCAACCTACGAGCAGTACTTC,CASSMGTGATYEQYF
.,TRBD1,TRBJ1-6,TRBV27,TGTGCCAGCAGTATTGACAGGGGAGCACCCCTCCACTTT,CASSIDRGAPLHF
.,TRBD1,TRBJ1-1,TRBV6-5,TGTGCCAGCAGTAGGGGACAGGACACTGAAGCTTTCTTT,CASSRGQDTEAFF
.,.,TRBJ1-2,TRBV4-2,TGTGCCAGCAGCCAAGAACTGGGCAGGGAAGATGGCTACACCTTC,CASSQELGREDGYTF
few,.,TRBJ2-7,TRBV4-2,TGTGCCAGCAGCTCTCGGACAGAGACCTACGAGCAGTACTTC,CASSSRTETYEQYF
.,TRBD1,TRBJ1-1,TRBV29-1,TGCAGCGTGTCCCGACAGGGCGGTTACCTTGAAGCTTTCTTT,CSVSRQGGYLEAFF
.,.,TRBJ2-3,TRBV15,TGTGCCACCAGCAACGGGAAGGGTACAGATACGCAGTATTTT,CATSNGKGTDTQYF
few,TRBD2,TRBJ2-2,TRBV9,TGTGCCAGCACGCGGGAGGGGGAGCTGTTTTTT,CASTREGELFF
.,.,TRBJ1-5,TRBV11-3,TGTGCCATATCAACTCCCCCCTCAGGGGAAACTAAACCCAATCAGCCCCAGCATTTT,CAISTPPSGETKPNQPQHF
once,TRBD1,TRBJ1-5,TRBV18,TGTGCCAGCTCACCGACAGGGGGTGGGGGACCCCAGCATTTT,CASSPTGGGGPQHF
.,TRBD1,TRBJ2-1,TRBV19,TGTGCCAGTAGTCAAGGGGGCACCCACAATGAGCAGTTCTTC,CASSQGGTHNEQFF
.,TRBD2,TRBJ2-3,TRBV5-1,TGCGCCAGCAGCGTCTCCCTCACTAGCGGAAGCACAGATACGCAGTATTTT,CASSVSLTSGSTDTQYF
.,TRBD1,TRBJ1-1,TRBV6-5,TGTGCCAGCAGCCGAAGGACAGGGGTGAACACTGAAGCTTTCTTT,CASSRRTGVNTEAFF
.,TRBD2,TRBJ2-1,TRBV27,TGTGCCAGCAGCGCCGGGACTAGCGTCCATGAGCAGTTCTTC,CASSAGTSVHEQFF
.,TRBD2,TRBJ2-3,TRBV15,TGTGCCACCAGCAGACCCGGGACTAGCGGGACCCCTAGCACAGATACGCAGTATTTT,CATSRPGTSGTPSTDTQYF
.,.,TRBJ2-2,TRBV7-7,TGTGCTAGCAGCCCAGTGGGAGGAGCCGGGGAGCTGTTTTTT,CASSPVGGAGELFF
.,.,TRBJ2-5,TRBV5-4,TGTGCCAGCGAGGGAGGAGGAAGAGAGACCCAGTACTTC,CASEGGGRETQYF
.,.,TRBJ1-5,TRBV21-1,TGTGCCAGCAGAGGAGTCCGCAGCAATCAGCCCCAGCATTTT,CASRGVRSNQPQHF
.,TRBD1,TRBJ1-2,TRBV6-5,TGTGCCGTTACAGGGGACTATGGCTACACCTTC,CAVTGDYGYTF
few,TRBD2,TRBJ2-5,TRBV2,TGTGCCAGCATGGAGACTAGCGGGGGCCAAGAGACCCAGTACTTC,CASMETSGGQETQYF
.,.,TRBJ2-7,TRBV29-1,TGCAGCGTAGGAGGACAGTACTACGAGCAGTACTTC,CSVGGQYYEQYF
.,TRBD1,TRBJ1-2,TRBV24-1,TGTGCCACCAGTGAACGGACAGGGTCCGGCTACACCTTC,CATSERTGSGYTF
few,.,TRBJ1-1,TRBV5-5,TGTGCCAGCAGCTTGGCCCCGGTTAACACTGAAGCTTTCTTT,CASSLAPVNTEAFF
.,.,TRBJ2-3,TRBV18,TGTGCCAGCTCACCAGCGGGTTTGCAGTATTTT,CASSPAGLQYF
once,.,TRBJ1-2,TRBV6-2/TRBV6-3,TGTGCCAGCAGTGTCCATTCGGAGAACTATGGCTACACCTTC,CASSVHSENYGYTF
.,.,TRBJ2-5,TRBV24-1,TGTGCCACCAGTGATTTTGAGGGTACGCACCAAGAGACCCAGTACTTC,CATSDFEGTHQETQYF
.,.,TRBJ1-5,TRBV28,TGTGCCAGCAGTTTATTCCTCGCGAGGGGACTACTAAATCAGCCCCAGCATTTT,CASSLFLARGLLNQPQHF
.,TRBD1,TRBJ1-2,TRBV9,TGTGCCAGCAGCGCATCAGGGGGTCTGGACTATGGCTACACCTTC,CASSASGGLDYGYTF
.,TRBD1,TRBJ2-7,TRBV5-5,TGTGCCAGCAGCCCAAGGACAGGGTTCACGGACGAGCAGTACTTC,CASSPRTGFTDEQYF
.,.,TRBJ2-1,TRBV7-2,TGTGCCAGCAGCTTATCTGGCGGGAATAACAATGAGCAGTTCTTC,CASSLSGGNNNEQFF
.,TRBD1,TRBJ1-2,TRBV12-3/TRBV12-4,TGTGCCAGCAGTCCCGGGACAGCCTCTGGCTACACCTTC,CASSPGTASGYTF
once,TRBD2,TRBJ2-1,TRBV7-3,TGTGCCAGCAGCTTAGCGGGAGGGATCTCCTACAATGAGCAGTTCTTC,CASSLAGGISYNEQFF
.,TRBD1,TRBJ2-1,TRBV7-9,TGTGCCAGCAGCCCCCGGACAGGTCTCGAGTTCGACAATGAGCAGTTCTTC,CASSPRTGLEFDNEQFF
.,.,TRBJ1-1,TRBV4-1,TGCGCCAGCAGCCAATCCGCAGCGGCGTTTCAGACTGAAGCTTTCTTT,CASSQSAAAFQTEAFF
once,.,TRBJ1-3,TRBV6-6,TGTGCCAGCAGTTACTCGGGAGGCTCTGGAAACACCATATATTTT,CASSYSGGSGNTIYF
once,.,TRBJ2-1,TRBV4-3,TGCGCCAGCAGCCAAGATATTAATCGCCCCGGGGGCTACAATGAGCAGTTCTTC,CASSQDINRPGGYNEQFF
.,TRBD2,TRBJ2-1,TRBV5-1,TGCGCCAGCAATGCCGGGAGGGGCTCTTACAATGAGCAGTTCTTC,CASNAGRGSYNEQFF